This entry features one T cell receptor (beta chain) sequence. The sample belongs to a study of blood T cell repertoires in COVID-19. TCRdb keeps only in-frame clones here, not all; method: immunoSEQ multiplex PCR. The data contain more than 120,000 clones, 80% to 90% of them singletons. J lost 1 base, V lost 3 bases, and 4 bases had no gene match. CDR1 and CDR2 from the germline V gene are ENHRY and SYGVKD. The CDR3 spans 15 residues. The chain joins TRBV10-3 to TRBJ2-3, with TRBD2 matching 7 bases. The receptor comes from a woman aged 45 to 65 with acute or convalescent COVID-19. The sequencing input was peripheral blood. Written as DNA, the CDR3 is TGTGCCATCAGTGACGGTGCGGGAGGCACAGATACGCAGTATTTT. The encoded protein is CAISDGAGGTDTQYF.